This TCR beta chain was captured in a study of metastatic and nonmetastatic thyroid tumors. Overall study findings and caveats: Significantly higher TCR beta diversity was reportedly seen in malignant thyroid tumors than benign nodules, in blood and tumor.

Germline V gives CDR1 MGHDK, CDR2 SYGVNS. The V end lost 4 bases, the J end lost 6 bases, and 7 bases lay between the germline ends. This CDR3 spans 13 amino acids. TCRdb redid the clone calls on the PCR reads using MiXCR. The sample lists 20,000 to 25,000 clones, more than 15% occurring once. This clone was observed many times. Its antigen is not known. The CDR3 does not close with the conserved phenylalanine or tryptophan, likely indicating a read error. The same CDR3 arises from other DNA sequences in this sample as well. Every patient was untreated before thyroid surgery. The chain carries TRBV25-1 and TRBJ1-6; no firm D call. Input material: tumor tissue. This TCR came from a female donor with papillary thyroid cancer or a benign thyroid nodule (not recorded which). Some clones in this sample may be carry-over from other donors' samples. The CDR3 protein is CASSGKFNSPLHL. The CDR3 coding sequence is TGTGCCAGCAGTGGGAAGTTTAATTCACCCCTCCACCTT.